This TCR beta chain was obtained from a study of blood T cell repertoires in COVID-19. Clones were read by immunoSEQ multiplex PCR, and TCRdb kept only the in-frame ones, dropping some. This repertoire shows approximately 210,000 clones, more than 75% found once; its top ten account for 5.5% to 8.5%. The CDR3 totals 16 residues. CDR1 SGHNT and CDR2 YYREEE come from the germline V gene (reference sequence). V lost 1 base and J lost 2; bases outside the gene matches: 5. V gene TRBV5-4 combines with J gene TRBJ2-2, with 7 bases that match TRBD2. Source material: PBMCs or T cells enriched from blood (not recorded which). This TCR derives from a man aged 30-40 years in a cohort exposed to, infected with or recovered from COVID-19 (not recorded which). The CDR3 region is CASSLPLADNTGELFF. Written as DNA, the CDR3 is TGTGCCAGCAGCTTGCCCCTAGCGGATAACACCGGGGAGCTGTTTTTT. Based on the CDR3 plus reference TRBV5-4 and TRBJ2-2, the full variable domain is ETGVTQSPTHLIKTRGQQVTLRCSSQSGHNTVSWYQQALGQGPQFIFQYYREEENGRGNFPPRFSGLQFPNYSSELNVNALELDDSALYLCASSLPLADNTGELFFGEGSRLTVL.